This T cell receptor (beta chain) was identified during a study of T cells in Graves' hyperthyroidism and ophthalmopathy. Study-wide results and caveats: Most clonotypes expanded in thyroid above 0.001 were likewise present in blood.

TCR beta CDR3 sequences were amplified from RNA transcripts. HTBI primers were the set used in a first-round RT-PCR of the TCR CDR3. TCRdb analysed the multiplex PCR reads with MiXCR anew, one entry per CDR3 protein. The sample lists 300,000 to 450,000 distinct CDR3 sequences, approximately 14% occurring once. This clonotype was picked up a small number of times. Antigen unknown. Patients were excluded because of uncontrolled infection, other autoimmune disease, pregnancy or lactation. Thyroid ultrasound and orbital computed tomography, with clinical symptoms and serum thyroxine and TRAb, informed diagnoses. The blood sample dates from first hyperthyroidism diagnosis, preceding any ophthalmopathy symptoms. The germline CDR1 and CDR2 sequences are SGHTA and FQGNSA. V trimming: 4 bases; J trimming: 4 bases; junction bases outside the gene matches: 8. The CDR3 is made up of 15 amino acids.

The clonotype was recovered from a woman in her late teens or twenties with Graves' hyperthyroidism that later progressed to Graves' ophthalmopathy. The sample was blood. The rearrangement uses TRBV7-2 and TRBJ2-5; 8 bases agree with TRBD1. CDR3 sequence (DNA): TGTGCCAGCAGCTATCAACAGGGGGACGGAGAGACCCAGTACTTC. Its protein product is CASSYQQGDGETQYF.